What follows describes a single T cell receptor (beta chain). The antigen it recognizes is unknown. There are no base qualities to consult, and no much larger clone falls within one base. The data were taken from a study of blood T cell repertoires in COVID-19 (dated by TCRdb to 2020 to 2022). About the study as a whole: The collaborator samples originated in the United States, Italy and Spain and spanned the acute and convalescent phases of COVID-19. The repertoires were released in a freely available public database meant as a resource for research on the immune response to SARS-CoV-2. A de-identified subject ID, COVID-19 status, age in years and sex were almost always included in the sample metadata. The dataset comprised deeply sampled blood TCRbeta repertoires from subjects exposed to, actively infected with, or recovered from COVID-19. The prospective study material was composed of cDNA or gDNA derived from T cells, B-cell-depleted T cells, or PBMCs. Where available, HLA class I and class II types were obtained from metadata supplied by the sample provider rather than from assay-based typing. The samples were drawn from two sources: the first 160 participants of the ongoing ImmuneRACE study, and over 1,000 subjects contributed by 6 global collaborators.

Enrolling through a virtual design, the prospective study's participants ranged in age from roughly 18 to 90 years and lived across 24 United States geographic areas. To assign participants to cohorts, the prospective study relied on clinical history that participants themselves reported in a screening survey and a study questionnaire. Recovered participants in ImmuneRACE Cohort 3 were defined by two consecutive negative NP/OP PCR tests, clearance by a healthcare professional, or resolution of symptoms. Mobile phlebotomists in the prospective study collected whole blood, serum and a nasopharyngeal or oropharyngeal swab from every participant. Additional blood draws and questionnaires over a 2-month period could optionally be provided by prospective study participants. Before DNA extraction, prospective study blood samples were shipped either frozen or at room temperature. The immunoSEQ Assay, a bias-controlled multiplex PCR, was used to amplify TCRbeta CDR3 regions from genomic DNA. The paper's processing steps were these. Nucleated cell counts per sample were estimated from amplification of reference gene primers within the assay. Sequence reads were collapsed and filtered to measure the absolute abundance of every unique TCRbeta CDR3 rearrangement. For each sample, productive Simpson clonality was calculated by taking the square root of Simpson's diversity index across productive rearrangements. Not all clones reach the TCRdb copy of this immuneACCESS table, which keeps in-frame sequences only. Checked studies attribute under half of the gap to unresolved V genes and leave the rest unexplained. Clone size and V and J calls were adopted from that table, with D and trimming inferred from the DNA. Present in this sample are under 300,000 clones, 80% to 90% of which were seen just once. 15% to 17% of the sample lies in the top ten.

From cysteine to phenylalanine, the CDR3 is 15 amino acids long. The sequence is cut down to CDR3 DNA, 45 bases in frame from base 1. For CDR1 and CDR2, the germline V gene lists KGHSH and LQKENI. V has 3 bases trimmed and J has 7 bases trimmed; junction bases matching no gene number 6. The paper as a whole reports these results and caveats: Clinical and demographic metadata were provided uncurated, with the amount varying by source and participant.

This clonotype originated in a man between 18 and 35 years old who had recovered from COVID-19. Sequenced: PBMCs or T cells enriched from blood (not recorded which). The chain uses TRBV18 and TRBJ1-4, with TRBD1 identical over 9 junction bases. Read as DNA, the sequence is TGTGCCAGCTCACCCGTACAGGGGGCGCGTGAAAAACTGTTTTTT. The translation is CASSPVQGAREKLFF.